A selection of T cell receptor beta chains follows, all from one sample in a study of OX40 agonist ivuxolimab in advanced cancers. Using immunoSEQ multiplex PCR, the repertoire was profiled, and TCRdb retains in-frame clones only, with some absent. The table has about 79,000 clones, 85% to 90% seen once. The sequenced sample was CD4+ or CD8+ T cells sorted from blood, obtained in a trial of the OX40 agonist ivuxolimab. These receptors were taken from an adult with an advanced solid tumor such as melanoma, head and neck, liver or kidney cancer. CDR3s include the opening cysteine and the closing phenylalanine or tryptophan. Fields, in order: clone size, D gene, V gene, J gene, CDR3 DNA, CDR3 protein. D genes are given only for firm matches. Only part of the rows carry a size: once, few, many, or a class if the clone is expanded.

clone size: once
D gene: TRBD1
V gene: TRBV30
J gene: TRBJ1-3
CDR3 DNA: TGTGCCTGGAGTGTCAGGGGGACCCGCTCTGGAAACACCATATATTTT
CDR3 protein: CAWSVRGTRSGNTIYF

clone size: -
D gene: TRBD1
V gene: TRBV13
J gene: TRBJ1-2
CDR3 DNA: TGTGCCAGCAGCTCGACCGGGACAGGGGATAACTATGGCTACACCTTC
CDR3 protein: CASSSTGTGDNYGYTF

clone size: -
D gene: TRBD1
V gene: TRBV10-2
J gene: TRBJ2-6
CDR3 DNA: TGCGCCAGCAGTGAGGCGGACAGGACCTCTGGGGCCAACGTCCTGACTTTC
CDR3 protein: CASSEADRTSGANVLTF

clone size: -
D gene: TRBD1
V gene: TRBV28
J gene: TRBJ2-5
CDR3 DNA: TGTGCCAGCAGTTTCGAACCCCGGGACAGGGGTTGGACCCAGTACTTC
CDR3 protein: CASSFEPRDRGWTQYF

clone size: once
D gene: TRBD2
V gene: TRBV7-9
J gene: TRBJ2-1
CDR3 DNA: TGTGCCAGCAGCTCGCTGACGACTAGCGGGACCTACAATGAGCAGTTCTTC
CDR3 protein: CASSSLTTSGTYNEQFF

clone size: -
D gene: -
V gene: TRBV7-8
J gene: TRBJ2-3
CDR3 DNA: TGTGCCAGCAGCTTCAAGCGGCCAGGCACAGATACGCAGTATTTT
CDR3 protein: CASSFKRPGTDTQYF

clone size: few
D gene: -
V gene: TRBV11-3
J gene: TRBJ2-4
CDR3 DNA: TGTGCCAGCAGCTTAGGGGGGTGGACAGAAAACATTCAGTACTTC
CDR3 protein: CASSLGGWTENIQYF

clone size: once
D gene: -
V gene: TRBV7-3
J gene: TRBJ2-3
CDR3 DNA: TGTGCCAGCAGCTCCTATGGAGGCACAGATACGCAGTATTTT
CDR3 protein: CASSSYGGTDTQYF

clone size: -
D gene: TRBD2
V gene: TRBV5-4
J gene: TRBJ2-7
CDR3 DNA: TGTGCCAGCAGCTTACGACTAGCGGATGTCCACGAGCAGTACTTC
CDR3 protein: CASSLRLADVHEQYF

clone size: -
D gene: TRBD1
V gene: TRBV19
J gene: TRBJ2-7
CDR3 DNA: TGTGCCAGTAGTGACCCGGGACAGGGAGGTGACGAGCAGTACTTC
CDR3 protein: CASSDPGQGGDEQYF

clone size: once
D gene: -
V gene: TRBV9
J gene: TRBJ1-2
CDR3 DNA: TGTGCCAGCAGCGTAGCCGGCGGGCAGGACTATGGCTACACCTTC
CDR3 protein: CASSVAGGQDYGYTF

clone size: few
D gene: -
V gene: TRBV5-1
J gene: TRBJ2-6
CDR3 DNA: TGCGCCAGCAGCTCCGGTTACTTGTCCGGGGCCAACGTCCTGACTTTC
CDR3 protein: CASSSGYLSGANVLTF

clone size: few
D gene: -
V gene: TRBV27
J gene: TRBJ2-7
CDR3 DNA: TGTGCCAGCAGTTCCTCGGGCCAGTTAGGGGTGCAGTACTTC
CDR3 protein: CASSSSGQLGVQYF

clone size: -
D gene: -
V gene: TRBV4-1
J gene: TRBJ2-1
CDR3 DNA: TGCGCCAGCAGCCGGGGCCGGGGTACCCTAACCATAAGGGAGGATGAGCAGTTCTTC
CDR3 protein: CASSRGRGTLTIREDEQFF

clone size: once
D gene: -
V gene: TRBV30
J gene: TRBJ2-7
CDR3 DNA: TGTGCCTGGAAGGAGGGGGCCAGGGAGCAGTACTTC
CDR3 protein: CAWKEGAREQYF

clone size: -
D gene: -
V gene: TRBV7-9
J gene: TRBJ2-7
CDR3 DNA: TGTGCCAGCAGCCACCCCAGGCAGGTCTACGAGCAGTACTTC
CDR3 protein: CASSHPRQVYEQYF

clone size: -
D gene: -
V gene: TRBV5-4
J gene: TRBJ2-7
CDR3 DNA: TGTGCCAGCAGCTTGCAGTCATCGATCTACGAGCAGTACTTC
CDR3 protein: CASSLQSSIYEQYF

clone size: -
D gene: -
V gene: TRBV5-1
J gene: TRBJ1-1
CDR3 DNA: TGCGCCAGCAGGTCCTCAGGGGAAAGGAACACTGAAGCTTTCTTT
CDR3 protein: CASRSSGERNTEAFF

clone size: -
D gene: TRBD2
V gene: TRBV7-8
J gene: TRBJ2-7
CDR3 DNA: TGTGCCAGCAGCTTAGGAGCGGGAGGAATTCACGAGCAGTACTTC
CDR3 protein: CASSLGAGGIHEQYF

clone size: -
D gene: TRBD1
V gene: TRBV6-5
J gene: TRBJ2-7
CDR3 DNA: TGTGCCAGCACCCGGGACAGGCGTTTCTCCTACGAGCAGTACTTC
CDR3 protein: CASTRDRRFSYEQYF

clone size: -
D gene: -
V gene: TRBV18
J gene: TRBJ2-7
CDR3 DNA: TGTGCCAGCTCACCCGGGGCACTCTACGAGCAGTACTTC
CDR3 protein: CASSPGALYEQYF

clone size: -
D gene: TRBD1
V gene: TRBV7-9
J gene: TRBJ2-2
CDR3 DNA: TGTGCCAGCAGCTTAGGACAGGGGGCCGGGGAGCTGTTTTTT
CDR3 protein: CASSLGQGAGELFF

clone size: -
D gene: TRBD1
V gene: TRBV28
J gene: TRBJ2-7
CDR3 DNA: TGTGCCAGCACTACACCAGGGGGCTACGAGCAGTACTTC
CDR3 protein: CASTTPGGYEQYF

clone size: -
D gene: -
V gene: TRBV21-1
J gene: TRBJ2-3
CDR3 DNA: TGTGCCAGCAGCACCAAGGGTAGGGGACTCAACAATACGCAGTATTTT
CDR3 protein: CASSTKGRGLNNTQYF

clone size: -
D gene: -
V gene: TRBV14
J gene: TRBJ2-2
CDR3 DNA: TGTGCCAGCAGCCAAGGGAGGCCGGGAGCGAACACCGGGGAGCTGTTTTTT
CDR3 protein: CASSQGRPGANTGELFF

clone size: -
D gene: TRBD2
V gene: TRBV7-2
J gene: TRBJ2-1
CDR3 DNA: TGTGCCAGCAGCTTAGCAACTAGCGGGATATACAATGAGCAGTTCTTC
CDR3 protein: CASSLATSGIYNEQFF

clone size: -
D gene: -
V gene: TRBV7-3
J gene: TRBJ2-5
CDR3 DNA: TGTGCCAGCAGCTTACAGTACCAAGAGACCCAGTACTTC
CDR3 protein: CASSLQYQETQYF

clone size: -
D gene: TRBD2
V gene: TRBV5-8
J gene: TRBJ2-5
CDR3 DNA: TGTGCCAGCAGCCTGAGCGGGAGAATCCAAGAGACCCAGTACTTC
CDR3 protein: CASSLSGRIQETQYF

clone size: -
D gene: -
V gene: TRBV7-9
J gene: TRBJ2-4
CDR3 DNA: TGTGCCAGCAGCTTAGATACGGGCCCAATAGACGGCATTCAGTACTTC
CDR3 protein: CASSLDTGPIDGIQYF

clone size: -
D gene: -
V gene: TRBV7-6
J gene: TRBJ2-1
CDR3 DNA: TGTGCCAGCAGCTTATATTCGGGGAATGAGCAGTTCTTC
CDR3 protein: CASSLYSGNEQFF

clone size: -
D gene: TRBD2
V gene: TRBV13
J gene: TRBJ2-1
CDR3 DNA: TGTGCCAGCAGCTTAGGTGGGCGGGAGGGGTTCTTC
CDR3 protein: CASSLGGREGFF

clone size: -
D gene: -
V gene: TRBV19
J gene: TRBJ2-7
CDR3 DNA: TGTGCCAGTAGTATAAATAGCGGATTCTCCTACGAGCAGTACTTC
CDR3 protein: CASSINSGFSYEQYF